These 9 T cell receptor beta chains were sequenced from one sample in a study of T cells after yellow fever vaccination. Via MiXCR, TCRdb re-called the 5' RACE reads, giving one row per CDR3 protein. The table has 100,000 to 150,000 distinct CDR3 sequences, roughly 9% seen once. The sample consisted of CD8+ T cells sorted from PBMCs, taken on the day of the yellow fever booster vaccination. The source is a man aged 18 to 35 who received the YFV17D yellow fever vaccine.

The chain uses TRBV11-2 and TRBJ1-1; no reliable D call. The CDR3 loop spans 15 amino acids. With 2 bases removed from V and 4 bases from J, the gap between germline ends came to 14 bases. The germline V gene encodes CDR1 SGHAT and CDR2 FQNNGV. The CDR3 loop is CASSLMSGFGTEAFF. CDR3 DNA: TGTGCCAGCAGCTTAATGTCTGGGTTTGGCACTGAAGCTTTCTTT.

In this sample, this clonotype turned up many times. The rearrangement links TRBV29-1 to TRBJ1-1; no definite D call. Between the trimmed V and J ends, which lost 4 bases and 1 base, there was a span of 10 bases. The CDR3 length is 13 residues. In germline, CDR1 is SQVTM, CDR2 ANQGSEA. This CDR3 reads CSVVQPGNTEAFF. For the CDR3, the DNA is TGCAGCGTTGTACAGCCCGGGAACACTGAAGCTTTCTTT.

The CDR3 is CASTISGNSYNEQFF. CDR3 nucleotides: TGTGCCAGTACCATCTCAGGGAACTCCTACAATGAGCAGTTCTTC. The rearrangement joins TRBV19 to TRBJ2-1; D might be TRBD1 (5 bases). The germline V and J ends were trimmed by 7 bases and 0 bases, with 13 bases remaining between them. The CDR3 has 15 amino acids. Looked up from germline, CDR1 is LNHDA and CDR2 is SQIVND (reference sequence).

The table lists this clonotype with many counts. This chain joins TRBV5-1 and TRBJ2-7; 7 bases map to TRBD2. Trimming took 1 base from V and 0 from J; bases not matched to a gene: 4. This CDR3 comprises 15 residues. CDR1 is SGHRS, CDR2 YFSETQ, per germline. The CDR3 is CASSLMGGSSYEQYF. Written as DNA, the CDR3 is TGCGCCAGCAGCTTGATGGGAGGGAGCTCCTACGAGCAGTACTTC.

This clonotype was seen a handful of times. The chain combines TRBV4-1 with TRBJ1-1, with 11 bases that match TRBD1. Germline V gene lookup returns CDR1 MGHRA and CDR2 YSYEKL. The V segment lost 4 bases and the J segment 3 bases; nucleotides outside the gene matches: 13. The CDR3 runs 18 residues. The CDR3 nucleotides are TGCGCCAGCAGCCCGTCGGGACAGGGGGTTTTCGGGGACACTGAAGCTTTCTTT. Protein product: CASSPSGQGVFGDTEAFF.

This clonotype has only a few counts. The chain carries TRBV12-3 or TRBV12-4 and TRBJ1-1; D not certain. This CDR3 has 11 residues. V was trimmed by 8 bases and J by 6 bases, leaving 10 bases between them. This CDR3 is CASPLGAEAFF. The CDR3 bases are TGTGCCAGCCCCTTAGGCGCTGAAGCTTTCTTT.

This clonotype was picked up many times. This rearrangement joins TRBV18 to TRBJ2-3; no reliable D call. The V end was cut by 3 bases, the J end by 0 bases, with 4 bases between. Germline V CDR1 and CDR2: KGHSH, LQKENI. The CDR3 runs to 13 residues. The CDR3 sequence: CASSPDSTDTQYF. CDR3 in DNA: TGTGCCAGCTCACCGGACAGCACAGATACGCAGTATTTT.

In its sample, this clonotype was seen many times. This chain uses TRBV7-9 with TRBJ2-1, with 7 positions matching TRBD1. The CDR3 loop spans 14 amino acids. The germline V gene has CDR1 SEHNR and CDR2 FQNEAQ (reference sequence). The trim removed 10 bases at V and 8 bases at J, leaving 14 bases unmatched. The CDR3 sequence is CANDAPGQYDEQFF. The CDR3 DNA reads TGTGCCAATGACGCCCCGGGACAGTACGATGAGCAGTTCTTC.

In this sample, this clonotype turned up a few times. The chain is built from TRBV27 and TRBJ2-1; D ambiguous. In germline, CDR1 is MNHEY, CDR2 SMNVEV (reference sequence). V lost 4 bases to trimming and J lost 8 bases, with 12 bases between them. This CDR3 is built from 13 residues. This chain's CDR3 is CASSWRHTYEQFF. The CDR3 nucleotides are TGTGCCAGCAGTTGGCGGCATACCTATGAGCAGTTCTTC.